Listed below are T cell receptor beta chains from one sample, sequenced in a study of blood T cell repertoires in COVID-19. Repertoires were generated with immunoSEQ multiplex PCR, while TCRdb's copy carries only in-frame clones and drops some. The sample yields approximately 500,000 clones, roughly 88% seen once. The sample comprised peripheral blood. Receptor source: a human donor in a cohort sampled during active COVID-19. Each CDR3 is given with its conserved first and last residue. The D gene is left open where the match is weak. Expanded clones are given a class, and other clones once, few, many or no size at all.

v_call	clone_size	cdr3_length	d_call	j_call	cdr3_aa	cdr3_nt
TRBV11-2	NA	15	NA	TRBJ2-7	CASSLNARPSYEQYF	TGTGCCAGCAGCTTAAATGCGAGGCCCTCCTACGAGCAGTACTTC
TRBV10-3	NA	15	TRBD1	TRBJ2-1	CAISYGQGTYNEQFF	TGTGCCATCAGTTACGGACAGGGAACTTACAATGAGCAGTTCTTC
TRBV5-4	NA	15	TRBD2	TRBJ2-7	CASSRGTRESYEQYF	TGTGCCAGCAGCCGAGGGACTAGAGAATCCTACGAGCAGTACTTC
TRBV29-1	NA	14	NA	TRBJ1-1	CSVGKVLTGTEAFF	TGCAGCGTTGGAAAGGTCCTCACGGGGACTGAAGCTTTCTTT
TRBV27	NA	16	TRBD2	TRBJ2-7	CASSPWTSGRAYEQYF	TGTGCCAGCAGTCCGTGGACTAGCGGGAGGGCCTACGAGCAGTACTTC
TRBV19	many	14	NA	TRBJ2-5	CASSIILAGETQYF	TGTGCCAGTAGTATAATACTAGCCGGGGAGACCCAGTACTTC
TRBV5-5	NA	14	TRBD1	TRBJ2-1	CASSLRDRVNEQFF	TGTGCCAGCAGCTTAAGGGACAGGGTCAATGAGCAGTTCTTC
TRBV19	few	15	TRBD1	TRBJ1-1	CASRPGGRGQTEAFF	TGTGCCAGTAGACCAGGGGGCAGGGGGCAGACTGAAGCTTTCTTT
TRBV20-1	NA	15	TRBD2	TRBJ2-1	CSASRASGGNNEQFF	TGCAGTGCTAGTCGCGCGTCGGGAGGCAACAATGAGCAGTTCTTC
TRBV5-1	NA	18	NA	TRBJ2-2	CASSMGRVAVHGTGELFF	TGCGCCAGCAGCATGGGCCGGGTGGCCGTCCACGGCACCGGGGAGCTGTTTTTT
TRBV6-5	NA	16	TRBD2	TRBJ2-7	CASSYSSGGRAYEQYF	TGTGCCAGCAGTTACTCCTCCGGGGGGAGGGCCTACGAGCAGTACTTC
TRBV2	NA	16	TRBD1	TRBJ2-1	CASRPTGGSSYNEQFF	TGTGCCAGCAGACCGACAGGGGGCAGCTCCTACAATGAGCAGTTCTTC
TRBV7-9	NA	17	NA	TRBJ1-3	CASSLYSGAGSGNTIYF	TGTGCCAGCAGCTTATATTCCGGAGCTGGCTCTGGAAACACCATATATTTT
TRBV28	NA	14	NA	TRBJ1-2	CASSLIGYNYGYTF	TGTGCCAGCAGTTTAATCGGTTATAACTATGGCTACACCTTC
TRBV24-1	NA	16	TRBD2	TRBJ2-2	CATSDHLAGGTGELFF	TGTGCCACCAGTGACCATCTAGCGGGAGGTACCGGGGAGCTGTTTTTT
TRBV19	NA	17	NA	TRBJ2-2	CASSIGSGVGVSGELFF	TGTGCCAGTAGTATAGGCTCAGGGGTGGGTGTCTCCGGGGAGCTGTTTTTT
TRBV19	once	17	TRBD2	TRBJ2-3	CASASPGLAGMSDTQYF	TGTGCCAGTGCCAGTCCGGGACTAGCGGGAATGTCAGATACGCAGTATTTT
TRBV24-1	NA	14	TRBD1	TRBJ2-7	CATLPGQGPYEQYF	TGTGCCACCCTGCCCGGACAGGGGCCCTACGAGCAGTACTTC
TRBV5-4	NA	12	TRBD1	TRBJ1-1	CASSFRQGEAFF	TGTGCCAGCAGCTTTCGACAGGGGGAAGCTTTCTTT
TRBV5-5	NA	16	NA	TRBJ1-5	CASSLDLTGKNQPQHF	TGTGCCAGCAGCTTGGACCTCACAGGGAAAAATCAGCCCCAGCATTTT
TRBV28	NA	14	TRBD1	TRBJ1-2	CASSLRDSHYGYTF	TGTGCCAGCAGTCTCCGGGACAGTCATTATGGCTACACCTTC
TRBV3-1/TRBV3-2	NA	15	TRBD2	TRBJ2-5	CASSQQSGRGETQYF	TGTGCCAGCAGCCAACAGAGCGGGAGGGGAGAGACCCAGTACTTC
TRBV20-1	NA	12	NA	TRBJ1-5	CSASASGRPQHF	TGCAGTGCTAGTGCGAGTGGTAGACCCCAGCATTTT
TRBV4-2	NA	15	NA	TRBJ2-3	CASSQEGYSTDTQYF	TGTGCCAGCAGCCAAGAGGGCTACAGCACAGATACGCAGTATTTT
TRBV6-5	few	15	TRBD1	TRBJ1-1	CASSSHRGGNTEAFF	TGTGCCAGCAGCAGTCACAGGGGGGGGAACACTGAAGCTTTCTTT
TRBV30	NA	17	TRBD2	TRBJ2-5	CAFDRGLAGVAQETQYF	TGTGCCTTTGACAGGGGACTAGCGGGAGTTGCCCAAGAGACCCAGTACTTC
TRBV15	few	17	NA	TRBJ2-5	CATSRDNRGQIQETQYF	TGTGCCACCAGCAGAGATAACCGAGGACAGATACAAGAGACCCAGTACTTC
TRBV3-1/TRBV3-2	few	13	NA	TRBJ1-1	CASSQVGGTEAFF	TGTGCCAGCAGCCAAGTAGGGGGCACTGAAGCTTTCTTT
TRBV24-1	NA	15	NA	TRBJ2-1	CATSSTQGHYNEQFF	TGTGCCACCAGTAGTACACAGGGCCATTACAATGAGCAGTTCTTC
TRBV27	NA	16	TRBD2	TRBJ2-2	CASREGLAGVGGELFF	TGTGCCAGCAGAGAGGGACTAGCGGGAGTAGGCGGGGAGCTGTTTTTT
TRBV28	NA	15	TRBD2	TRBJ2-3	CASRTSGAFTDTQYF	TGTGCCAGCCGGACTAGCGGGGCCTTCACAGATACGCAGTATTTT
TRBV11-2	NA	10	NA	TRBJ2-7	CASSSYEQYF	TGTGCCAGCAGCTCTTACGAGCAGTACTTC
TRBV19	once	16	NA	TRBJ1-4	CASTLQGNLFNEKLFF	TGTGCCAGTACTCTACAGGGAAATCTTTTCAATGAAAAACTGTTTTTT
TRBV28	NA	16	NA	TRBJ1-2	CASRMPNRRQVGGYTF	TGTGCCAGCAGGATGCCTAACCGGAGACAGGTTGGTGGCTACACCTTC
TRBV19	once	13	TRBD1	TRBJ2-7	CASGDRGLGEQYF	TGTGCCAGTGGGGACAGGGGGCTTGGGGAGCAGTACTTC
TRBV4-2	few	14	TRBD1	TRBJ1-1	CASSRVTGLNEAFF	TGTGCCAGCAGCCGAGTGACAGGGTTAAATGAAGCTTTCTTT
TRBV19	few	14	NA	TRBJ1-6	CASSQGSYNSPLHF	TGTGCCAGTAGTCAGGGTTCCTATAATTCACCCCTCCACTTT
TRBV4-3	NA	13	NA	TRBJ1-2	CASSLEFGVGYTF	TGCGCCAGCAGCCTAGAGTTCGGGGTCGGCTACACCTTC
TRBV5-6	NA	17	NA	TRBJ1-2	CASSPERGTPSNYGYTF	TGTGCCAGCAGCCCCGAACGGGGAACCCCGTCTAACTATGGCTACACCTTC
TRBV5-1	NA	15	TRBD1	TRBJ1-1	CASSLATGANTEAFF	TGCGCCAGCAGCTTGGCAACAGGGGCGAACACTGAAGCTTTCTTT
TRBV11-2	NA	16	NA	TRBJ1-5	CASSLGGERGNQPQHF	TGTGCCAGCAGCTTGGGGGGGGAGAGAGGGAATCAGCCCCAGCATTTT
TRBV5-6	NA	15	TRBD2	TRBJ2-7	CASSRGTSGTYEQYF	TGTGCCAGCAGCCGTGGGACTAGCGGTACCTACGAGCAGTACTTC